These T cell receptor beta chains were read from a single sample in a study of T cells in Graves' hyperthyroidism and ophthalmopathy. Via MiXCR, TCRdb re-called the multiplex PCR reads, giving one row per CDR3 protein. The sample carries 300,000 to 400,000 distinct CDR3 sequences, around 15% recorded once. The sample comprised blood. The receptor source for this set is a woman aged 25 to 39 with Graves' ophthalmopathy. The CDR3 runs from the conserved cysteine through the conserved F or W. D genes are given only for firm matches. Clone size appears in some rows only: once, few, many, or a class for an expanded clone.

V gene: TRBV9
clone size: -
D gene: TRBD1
J gene: TRBJ1-5
CDR3 protein: CASSYDRDQPQHF
CDR3 DNA: TGTGCCAGCAGTTACGACAGGGATCAGCCCCAGCATTTT

V gene: TRBV30
clone size: many
D gene: -
J gene: TRBJ1-2
CDR3 protein: CASPDRDKGGYTF
CDR3 DNA: TGTGCCTCCCCGGACCGGGACAAGGGTGGCTACACCTTC

V gene: TRBV7-2
clone size: many
D gene: -
J gene: TRBJ2-3
CDR3 protein: CASSSGLRDTQYF
CDR3 DNA: TGTGCCAGCAGCTCAGGACTCAGGGATACGCAGTATTTT

V gene: TRBV11-1
clone size: many
D gene: -
J gene: TRBJ1-2
CDR3 protein: CASSEAAYGYTF
CDR3 DNA: TGTGCCAGCAGCGAAGCAGCGTATGGCTACACCTTC

V gene: TRBV11-2
clone size: many
D gene: -
J gene: TRBJ1-4
CDR3 protein: CASSFRKRGGEKLFF
CDR3 DNA: TGTGCCAGCAGCTTCCGCAAGCGGGGCGGTGAAAAACTGTTTTTT

V gene: TRBV2
clone size: few
D gene: -
J gene: TRBJ2-3
CDR3 protein: CASSENGVADTQYF
CDR3 DNA: TGTGCCAGCAGTGAAAACGGGGTCGCAGATACGCAGTATTTT

V gene: TRBV14
clone size: -
D gene: -
J gene: TRBJ2-2
CDR3 protein: CASSQRLAGTGELFF
CDR3 DNA: TGTGCCAGCAGCCAAAGGCTAGCCGGCACCGGGGAGCTGTTTTTT

V gene: TRBV19
clone size: once
D gene: -
J gene: TRBJ2-4
CDR3 protein: CASSTGWGGRAKNIQYF
CDR3 DNA: TGTGCCAGTAGTACAGGATGGGGGGGCCGGGCCAAAAACATTCAGTACTTC

V gene: TRBV20-1
clone size: -
D gene: -
J gene: TRBJ2-7
CDR3 protein: CSASGQGFEQYF
CDR3 DNA: TGCAGTGCTAGCGGTCAGGGGTTCGAGCAGTACTTC

V gene: TRBV10-2
clone size: many
D gene: -
J gene: TRBJ2-7
CDR3 protein: CASSQDVSYEQYF
CDR3 DNA: TGCGCCAGCAGTCAGGACGTATCGTATGAGCAGTACTTC

V gene: TRBV30
clone size: many
D gene: -
J gene: TRBJ1-3
CDR3 protein: CAWTPQNTIYF
CDR3 DNA: TGTGCCTGGACACCCCAAAACACCATATATTTT

V gene: TRBV27
clone size: many
D gene: -
J gene: TRBJ1-5
CDR3 protein: CASSGPGRDRYSNQPQHF
CDR3 DNA: TGTGCCAGCAGCGGCCCTGGACGGGACCGATATAGCAATCAGCCCCAGCATTTT